The clone carrying this TCR beta chain was recorded at least ten times. Its antigen remains unknown. Unmatched junction bases numbered 10, after V lost 2 bases and J lost 7 bases. The CDR3 loop spans 16 amino acids. Germline-derived CDR1 and CDR2 are SGHRS and YFSETQ. The data stem from a study of T-cell reconstitution after alpha-beta-depleted transplantation in children. Study-level results: Surviving thymic progenitors and recipient T cells were the source of high TCRbeta diversity at day 60 in some patients. Among T cells one year after transplant, newly produced cells accounted for most counts and diversity.

For TCRbeta, the library was prepared with unique molecular identifiers. TCRdb used MiXCR to reprocess the PCR reads, holding one entry per CDR3 protein. The sample holds 700,000 to 950,000 distinct CDR3 sequences, around 17% seen once. This specimen was PBMCs, mostly from graft donor cells, taken 360 days after TCRalphabeta/CD19-depleted stem cell transplant. This clonotype originated in a male patient younger than 18 who had a stem cell transplant for acute lymphoblastic leukemia, so the T cells may come from the graft donor. The V call is TRBV5-1, the J call TRBJ2-1; TRBD2 matches at 9 bases. The DNA of the CDR3 is TGCGCCAGCAGCTTCGTTAGCGGGAGATCACTTAATGAGCAGTTCTTC. This codes for CASSFVSGRSLNEQFF.